A selection of T cell receptor beta chains follows, all from one sample in a study of blood T cell repertoires in COVID-19. Only in-frame clones appear in the TCRdb table, and some are missing; sequencing was by immunoSEQ multiplex PCR. The sample consists of approximately 54,000 clones, around 80% of them appearing once. Sequenced: peripheral blood. Receptors were obtained from a human donor in a cohort sampled during active COVID-19. Each CDR3 is given with its conserved first and last residue. A D gene is named only where the DNA matches it firmly. Expanded clones are given a class, and other clones once, few, many or no size at all.

D	J	size	V	DNA	CDR3
-	TRBJ2-1	once	TRBV6-5	TGTGCCAGCAGAGATCGGAGGGATGAGCAGTTCTTC	CASRDRRDEQFF
-	TRBJ2-3	-	TRBV27	TGTGCCAGCAGTTCTGGACTGTCTAGCACAGATACGCAGTATTTT	CASSSGLSSTDTQYF
-	TRBJ1-2	-	TRBV19	TGTGCCAGTAGTGAGGACAGCTATGGCTACACCTTC	CASSEDSYGYTF
-	TRBJ1-2	-	TRBV7-9	TGTGCCAGCAGCCCAGATGGGGAGTGGGGCTACACCTTC	CASSPDGEWGYTF
TRBD1	TRBJ2-1	-	TRBV7-3	TGTGCCAGCAGCTTATGGGGTGGGACAGCCAATGAGCAGTTCTTC	CASSLWGGTANEQFF
-	TRBJ2-7	medium-sized	TRBV27	TGTGCCAGCAGTTTATCCGGGGGCTCCTACGAGCAGTACTTC	CASSLSGGSYEQYF
-	TRBJ2-6	-	TRBV11-2	TGTGCCAGCAGCTTAGGATTAGCCTCTGGGGCCAACGTCCTGACTTTC	CASSLGLASGANVLTF
-	TRBJ2-7	-	TRBV7-3	TGTGCCAGCAGCCCGCGGGACGGCTCCTACGAGCAGTACTTC	CASSPRDGSYEQYF
TRBD1	TRBJ2-3	-	TRBV6-5	TGTGCCAGCAGGTGGACGACAGGGATACAGGATACGCAGTATTTT	CASRWTTGIQDTQYF
TRBD2	TRBJ2-1	-	TRBV7-2	TGTGCCAGCAGCCTCCCTTGGACTAGAAATGAGCAGTTCTTC	CASSLPWTRNEQFF
-	TRBJ1-1	-	TRBV18	TGTGCCAGCTCACCAGGGCAGATGAACACTGAAGCTTTCTTT	CASSPGQMNTEAFF
-	TRBJ1-1	-	TRBV7-2	TGTGCCAGCAGCTTAGGGTTTGGGGCCACCGGGGGAAGCTTCACTGAAGCTTTCTTT	CASSLGFGATGGSFTEAFF
TRBD1	TRBJ2-3	once	TRBV10-3	TGTGCCATCAGTAAGACAGGGATCTTCACAGATACGCAGTATTTT	CAISKTGIFTDTQYF
-	TRBJ1-2	-	TRBV3-1/TRBV3-2	TGTGCCAGCAAGGGGTATGGCTACACCTTC	CASKGYGYTF